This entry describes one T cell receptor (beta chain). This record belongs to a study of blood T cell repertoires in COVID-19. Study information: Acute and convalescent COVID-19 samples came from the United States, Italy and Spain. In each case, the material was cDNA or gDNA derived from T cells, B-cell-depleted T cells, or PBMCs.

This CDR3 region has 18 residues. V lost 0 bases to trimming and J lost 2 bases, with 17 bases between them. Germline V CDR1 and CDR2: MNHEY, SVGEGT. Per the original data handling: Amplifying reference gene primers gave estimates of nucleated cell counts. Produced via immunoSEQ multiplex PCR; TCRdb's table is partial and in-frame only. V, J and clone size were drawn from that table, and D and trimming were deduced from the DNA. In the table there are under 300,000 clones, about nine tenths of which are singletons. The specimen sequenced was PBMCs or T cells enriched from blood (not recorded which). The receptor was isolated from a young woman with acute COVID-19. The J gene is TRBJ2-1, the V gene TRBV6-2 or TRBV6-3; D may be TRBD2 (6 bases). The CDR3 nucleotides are TGTGCCAGCAGTTACTCGATTTCAACCGGGAGCACCTACAATGAGCAGTTCTTC. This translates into CASSYSISTGSTYNEQFF.